This T cell receptor (beta chain) appears in the sequencing data of a study of patients and donors after allogeneic stem cell transplantation. CDR1 ENHRY and CDR2 SYGVKD come from the germline V gene. Trimming cost V 7 bases and J 1 base, with 10 bases left between them. The CDR3 is 13 amino acids. TCRdb called the RT-PCR reads again in MiXCR, with one record for every CDR3 protein. This table holds approximately 170,000 distinct CDR3 sequences, roughly 31% found once. Material for sequencing was blood, either unsorted or a sorted T cell fraction (not recorded which). V gene TRBV10-3 combines with J gene TRBJ1-1; D might be TRBD1 (6 bases). The sequence derives from a human donor who was either an allogeneic HSCT recipient or a stem cell or donor lymphocyte infusion donor (not recorded which). It is not recorded whose cells these are; they may come from a transplant donor. Written as DNA, the CDR3 is TGTGCCATCACTGGGACACCGAACACTGAAGCTTTCTTT. Protein: CAITGTPNTEAFF.